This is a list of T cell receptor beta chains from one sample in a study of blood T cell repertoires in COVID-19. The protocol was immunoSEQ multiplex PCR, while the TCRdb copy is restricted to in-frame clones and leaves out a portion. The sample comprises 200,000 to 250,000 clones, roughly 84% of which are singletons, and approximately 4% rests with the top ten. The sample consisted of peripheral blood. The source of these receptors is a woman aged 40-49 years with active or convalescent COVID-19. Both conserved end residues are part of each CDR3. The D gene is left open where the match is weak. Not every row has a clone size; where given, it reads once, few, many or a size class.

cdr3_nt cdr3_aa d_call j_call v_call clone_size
TGTGCCAGCAGAGAGGGACAGGGGTATCTAGAAGCTTTCTTT CASREGQGYLEAFF TRBD1 TRBJ1-1 TRBV28 few
TGTGCCAGTAGTATAGATACAGGGGGCCGGAATGAGCAGTTCTTC CASSIDTGGRNEQFF TRBD1 TRBJ2-1 TRBV19 -
TGTGCCAGCAGCCCTCTCAGGGTGAACACTGAAGCTTTCTTT CASSPLRVNTEAFF - TRBJ1-1 TRBV2 -
TGTGCCTGGACCAGGGGATTAGGAGGCTACACCTTC CAWTRGLGGYTF - TRBJ1-2 TRBV30 -
TGTGCCAGCAGTCCCGACAGGGGCTACGAGCAGTACTTC CASSPDRGYEQYF TRBD1 TRBJ2-7 TRBV7-3 -
TGTGCCAGCAGCCGAACTAGCGGGGGGATCAATGAGCAGTTCTTC CASSRTSGGINEQFF TRBD2 TRBJ2-1 TRBV28 -
TGTGCCAGTAGTTCAACAGGGGCGGCCAAAAACATTCAGTACTTC CASSSTGAAKNIQYF TRBD1 TRBJ2-4 TRBV19 -
TGTGCCAGCTCCGCCGGGAGCCACACCGGGGAGCTGTTTTTT CASSAGSHTGELFF - TRBJ2-2 TRBV18 few
TGTGCCACCAGCACCCCTCGGGGAAACACTGAAGCTTTCTTT CATSTPRGNTEAFF - TRBJ1-1 TRBV15 -
TGTGCCTGGAGTGTATTGAGCGGCAGCTACGAGCAGTACTTC CAWSVLSGSYEQYF - TRBJ2-7 TRBV30 once
TGTGCCAGCAGCTTGGGCGGGGGCCCTAATCCCTACGAGCAGTACTTC CASSLGGGPNPYEQYF - TRBJ2-7 TRBV5-5 few
TGCGCCAGCAGCTATAGGACAACACTCGATTTATACACCGGGGAGCTGTTTTTT CASSYRTTLDLYTGELFF - TRBJ2-2 TRBV4-1 -
TGTGCCAGCAGTGTCGAGGACAGGAGGGCAGATACGCAGTATTTT CASSVEDRRADTQYF - TRBJ2-3 TRBV2 -
TGCGCCAGCAGCTTGGGGTTCCAGGGCTTTTCCGGGGAGCTGTTTTTT CASSLGFQGFSGELFF - TRBJ2-2 TRBV5-1 -
TGTGCCAGCAGCTTGGAGTACAGGTCGAGGTACGAGCAGTACTTC CASSLEYRSRYEQYF - TRBJ2-7 TRBV5-5 -
TGTGCCAGCAGTGACGAAGCGGGGGGTTACAATGAGCAGTTCTTC CASSDEAGGYNEQFF TRBD2 TRBJ2-1 TRBV6-4 -
TGCAGCGTGGGGACATACTCTGCAGAGACCCAGTACTTC CSVGTYSAETQYF - TRBJ2-5 TRBV29-1 once
TGTGCCAGCAGTGAGGCCCCGACAGGGGGAACTGAAGCTTTCTTT CASSEAPTGGTEAFF TRBD1 TRBJ1-1 TRBV2 -
TGTGCCAGCAGCTTGGAGCTCTATAACTATGGCTACACCTTC CASSLELYNYGYTF - TRBJ1-2 TRBV7-9 -
TGTGCCAGCAGTAGAGGAGCAACTAATGAAAAACTGTTTTTT CASSRGATNEKLFF - TRBJ1-4 TRBV28 -
TGTGCTAGTGGTTCCCTTCGAGAGACCCAGTACTTC CASGSLRETQYF - TRBJ2-5 TRBV12-5 -
TGTGCCAGCGGCCTCGGGACATTAGGGAATTCACCCCTCCACTTT CASGLGTLGNSPLHF - TRBJ1-6 TRBV6-5 -
TGCGCCAGCAGCTTTGATCAAGTCCGGTCTGGAAACACCATATATTTT CASSFDQVRSGNTIYF - TRBJ1-3 TRBV5-1 -
TGCGCCAGCTCACCGAGGGACAGGGCTTCAGATACGCAGTATTTT CASSPRDRASDTQYF TRBD1 TRBJ2-3 TRBV10-2 -
TGTGCCAGCGGCGACAGGTTTAGCAATCAGCCCCAGCATTTT CASGDRFSNQPQHF - TRBJ1-5 TRBV2 -
TGTGCCAGCAGTTTGACCCAGGGAAACACTGAAGCTTTCTTT CASSLTQGNTEAFF - TRBJ1-1 TRBV2 -
TGTGCCAGCAGCGACTGGACCGGGGAGCTGTTTTTT CASSDWTGELFF - TRBJ2-2 TRBV27 -